A selection of T cell receptor beta chains follows, all from one sample in a study of early T cells in non-severe SARS-CoV-2 infection. MiXCR, run by TCRdb on the 5' RACE reads, gives a single entry per CDR3 protein. Among roughly 54,000 distinct CDR3 sequences listed, around 13% were seen once. The sample taken for sequencing was whole blood. The receptors derive from an adult who was a healthcare worker with PCR-confirmed SARS-CoV-2 infection or an uninfected control (not recorded which). The conserved cysteine and the conserved F or W are not part of the CDR3 here. The D gene is left open where the match is weak. Part of the rows lack a size; the others show once, few, many or a class for expanded clones.

d_call	v_call	clone_size	j_call	cdr3_aa
NA	TRBV29-1	NA	TRBJ2-3	GAKEDSTDTQY
NA	TRBV12-5	NA	TRBJ2-5	ASGQETQY
NA	TRBV24-1	few	TRBJ1-2	ATSDGGMENYGYT
TRBD1	TRBV7-2	few	TRBJ1-3	ASSLAGTGGAENTIY
TRBD2	TRBV7-6	NA	TRBJ2-3	ASKQWTSGTDTQY
NA	TRBV5-1	NA	TRBJ2-3	ASSSDKATETQY
TRBD2	TRBV5-1	few	TRBJ2-1	ASSSSTGTIHEQF
NA	TRBV18	NA	TRBJ2-5	ASSPFGETQY
NA	TRBV11-2	NA	TRBJ2-6	ASSLAGANVLT
NA	TRBV12-3/TRBV12-4	NA	TRBJ2-7	ASSPYRYHKQY
NA	TRBV5-4	few	TRBJ2-5	ASRRFLGQSSRETQY
NA	TRBV6-5	few	TRBJ1-3	ASQDTITRNTIY
NA	TRBV29-1	many	TRBJ2-5	SVGGDHQETQY
NA	TRBV20-1	NA	TRBJ2-3	SAPAGATDTRY
NA	TRBV29-1	few	TRBJ2-5	SVRSQETQY
NA	TRBV3-1	few	TRBJ2-6	ASSQDLVNSGANVLT
NA	TRBV7-9	many	TRBJ2-5	ASGSQETQY